The TCR beta chain under discussion was sequenced for a study of blood T cell repertoires in COVID-19. Study-level information: PBMCs, B-cell-depleted T cells, or T cells were the source of the cDNA or gDNA that made up the material.

V lost 6 bases and J 1 base, leaving 13 bases between the germline ends. The CDR3 is made up of 15 amino acids. Germline-derived CDR1 and CDR2 are MNHEY and SVGAGI. Those who participated ranged in age from roughly 18 to 89 years and resided in roughly 26 US areas. Cohort 3 donors were reported recovered after two negative PCRs, clearance, or symptom resolution. Original processing methods: Amplifying reference gene primers gave estimates of nucleated cell counts. Sequenced by immunoSEQ multiplex PCR; TCRdb stores in-frame clones only, minus some. V and J calls and clone size come straight from that table; D and trimming were deduced from the DNA. The data contain roughly 250,000 clones, 88% of them seen just once; the ten biggest clones take up about 3%.

Sequencing was performed on PBMCs or T cells enriched from blood (not recorded which). The TCR was taken from a woman in her forties or fifties who had recovered from COVID-19. V gene TRBV6-5 combines with J gene TRBJ1-5, with a weak D call TRBD1 (6 bases). CDR3 sequence: CASSLGHSSNQPQHF. In nucleotides, the CDR3 is TGTGCCAGCAGCCTGGGACACTCAAGCAATCAGCCCCAGCATTTT.